This T cell receptor (beta chain) was sequenced during a study of STAT5B mutations in CD4+ large granular lymphocyte leukemia. A few counts support this clone. Its cognate antigen is unknown. Overall study findings and caveats: Compared with healthy controls (2/35), patient top clones favored TRBV06 (8/27).

Germline V gene lookup returns CDR1 SGHAT and CDR2 FQNNGV. V lost 1 base and J 4 bases, leaving 13 bases between the germline ends. The CDR3 runs 15 residues. Sequenced by immunoSEQ multiplex PCR; TCRdb stores in-frame clones only, minus some. This repertoire shows about 40,000 clones, roughly 80% found once; its top ten account for 3.6%. This receptor was identified in a human donor in good health. The rearrangement joins TRBV11-2 to TRBJ1-1; tentative D call: TRBD1 (5 bases). Material for sequencing was CD4+ T cells from blood buffy coats. Here the CDR3 DNA reads TGTGCCAGCAGCTTAGGATTAGGGGTAGGCACTGAAGCTTTCTTT. It yields the protein CASSLGLGVGTEAFF.